A selection of T cell receptor beta chains follows, all from one sample in a study of cytomegalovirus exposure and HLA in healthy donors. Generated by immunoSEQ multiplex PCR, the TCRdb table keeps only in-frame clones and is missing some. The table includes 130,000 or so clones, roughly 76% detected once. The source material was PBMCs. Source of these receptors: a man aged 25-45 years in good health and CMV-seronegative. The CDR3 runs from the conserved cysteine through the conserved F or W. Fields, in order: J gene, V gene, D gene, clone size, CDR3 protein, CDR3 DNA. D genes are given only for firm matches. Rows give clone size only sometimes, using once, few, many, or a class for an expanded clone.

TRBJ1-3,TRBV6-5,TRBD1,-,CASSSTGEGGNTIYF,TGTGCCAGCAGCTCCACAGGGGAAGGAGGAAACACCATATATTTT
TRBJ1-5,TRBV19,-,-,CASSIRRKNQPQHF,TGTGCCAGTAGTATCAGGAGGAAGAATCAGCCCCAGCATTTT
TRBJ1-5,TRBV2,TRBD1,-,CASSEGQGYQPQHF,TGTGCCAGCAGTGAGGGACAGGGTTATCAGCCCCAGCATTTT
TRBJ2-7,TRBV6-6,TRBD1,-,CASSPYHPGQGYEQYF,TGTGCCAGCAGTCCGTACCATCCGGGACAGGGGTACGAGCAGTACTTC
TRBJ1-1,TRBV5-1,TRBD1,few,CASSGGTGTEAFF,TGCGCCAGCAGCGGTGGGACAGGCACTGAAGCTTTCTTT
TRBJ2-3,TRBV5-4,-,-,CASSYGLAGRDTQYF,TGTGCCAGCAGCTATGGACTGGCCGGGAGAGATACGCAGTATTTT
TRBJ1-1,TRBV30,-,-,CAWSSWGGRETEAFF,TGTGCCTGGAGTAGTTGGGGGGGCCGGGAGACTGAAGCTTTCTTT
TRBJ2-5,TRBV20-1,-,-,CSFIVETQYF,TGCAGCTTTATAGTAGAGACCCAGTACTTC
TRBJ2-3,TRBV10-2,TRBD2,-,CASSEGRGWDTQYF,TGCGCCAGCAGTGAAGGGCGGGGGTGGGATACGCAGTATTTT
TRBJ2-2,TRBV10-3,-,once,CAITDTGELFF,TGTGCCATCACGGACACCGGGGAGCTGTTTTTT
TRBJ1-1,TRBV15,TRBD1,once,CATSSGTGRENTEAFF,TGTGCCACCAGCAGCGGGACAGGTAGAGAGAACACTGAAGCTTTCTTT
TRBJ2-3,TRBV5-5,-,-,CASSSGDGADTQYF,TGTGCCAGCAGCTCAGGGGATGGGGCAGATACGCAGTATTTT
TRBJ2-1,TRBV11-2,-,few,CASSLDFTGAYNEQFF,TGTGCCAGCAGCTTAGATTTCACGGGGGCCTACAATGAGCAGTTCTTC
TRBJ2-3,TRBV5-1,-,few,CASSLGRGLAGIADTQYF,TGCGCCAGCAGCTTGGGGCGGGGGCTAGCTGGTATTGCAGATACGCAGTATTTT
TRBJ1-6,TRBV11-2,-,-,CASSLRIGVAGVSPLHF,TGTGCCAGCAGCTTAAGGATCGGGGTGGCAGGGGTTTCACCCCTCCACTTT
TRBJ2-3,TRBV5-8,-,-,CASSHIPAGTSYTDTQYF,TGTGCCAGCAGTCATATCCCCGCCGGGACTTCCTACACAGATACGCAGTATTTT
TRBJ2-7,TRBV27,TRBD1,-,CASNDRVGSHEQYF,TGTGCCAGTAACGACAGGGTAGGCTCCCACGAGCAGTACTTC
TRBJ2-2,TRBV19,-,-,CASKPGVTGELFF,TGTGCCAGTAAGCCAGGCGTCACCGGGGAGCTGTTTTTT
TRBJ1-3,TRBV30,-,once,CAGRSGNGNTIYF,TGTGCCGGCCGGTCGGGGAACGGAAACACCATATATTTT
TRBJ1-6,TRBV27,TRBD1,-,CASSFLTGKNSPLHF,TGTGCCAGCAGTTTCTTGACAGGGAAGAACTCACCCCTCCACTTT
TRBJ1-1,TRBV27,-,once,CASSLVEGRTEAFF,TGTGCCAGCAGTTTAGTGGAGGGGAGGACTGAAGCTTTCTTT
TRBJ1-2,TRBV6-5,-,-,CASIGSAKDYGYTF,TGTGCCAGCATCGGGTCAGCAAAAGACTATGGCTACACCTTC
TRBJ2-2,TRBV6-1,-,once,CASSETLSGSGELFF,TGTGCCAGCAGTGAAACTTTATCGGGGTCCGGGGAGCTGTTTTTT
TRBJ2-1,TRBV27,TRBD2,-,CASRPDSGGFYNEQFF,TGTGCCAGCAGGCCTGATAGCGGGGGGTTTTACAATGAGCAGTTCTTC
TRBJ1-2,TRBV7-9,TRBD1,-,CASSSATGSYGYTF,TGTGCCAGCAGCTCCGCGACAGGGTCCTATGGCTACACCTTC
TRBJ2-7,TRBV9,-,once,CASTKSDRNEQYF,TGTGCCAGCACCAAATCCGACAGGAACGAGCAGTACTTC
TRBJ1-1,TRBV6-1,-,-,CASSPMGGGYTEAFF,TGTGCCAGCTCTCCGATGGGGGGTGGGTACACTGAAGCTTTCTTT
TRBJ1-6,TRBV4-1,TRBD1,-,CASSQGSYRGPIYNSPLHF,TGCGCCAGCAGCCAGGGGAGTTACAGGGGGCCTATCTATAATTCACCCCTCCACTTT
TRBJ1-1,TRBV6-6,TRBD1,-,CASRGTGGTLNTEAFF,TGTGCCAGCAGGGGGACAGGGGGGACATTGAACACTGAAGCTTTCTTT
TRBJ2-7,TRBV11-3,TRBD1,-,CASSGDSLSYEQYF,TGTGCCAGCAGCGGGGACAGCCTCTCCTACGAGCAGTACTTC
TRBJ2-3,TRBV28,-,few,CASSFAEASQYF,TGTGCCAGCAGTTTTGCGGAGGCCTCGCAGTATTTT
TRBJ2-5,TRBV7-9,-,-,CASSLGTVEQETQYF,TGTGCCAGCAGCTTGGGTACAGTGGAACAAGAGACCCAGTACTTC
TRBJ2-7,TRBV15,TRBD1,-,CATSRQGPSYEQYF,TGTGCCACCAGCCGACAGGGGCCCTCCTACGAGCAGTACTTC
TRBJ1-4,TRBV6-5,-,few,CASRQGRATNEKLFF,TGTGCCAGCAGACAAGGGAGAGCAACTAATGAAAAACTGTTTTTT
TRBJ2-4,TRBV29-1,-,-,CSVEDPGGIKNSQYF,TGCAGCGTTGAAGATCCTGGGGGCATCAAAAACAGTCAGTACTTC
TRBJ2-1,TRBV14,TRBD1,-,CASSRQTGVTYNEQFF,TGTGCCAGCAGCCGCCAGACAGGGGTCACCTACAATGAGCAGTTCTTC
TRBJ2-6,TRBV30,-,-,CAWSGYQPFSGANVLTF,TGTGCCTGGAGTGGCTACCAACCCTTCTCTGGGGCCAACGTCCTGACTTTC
TRBJ1-5,TRBV19,-,-,CASSEPQGVGNQPQHF,TGTGCCAGTAGTGAGCCACAGGGTGTCGGCAATCAGCCCCAGCATTTT
TRBJ1-4,TRBV27,-,-,CASSNPRRGLTNEKLFF,TGTGCCAGCAGTAATCCCCGCCGGGGGTTGACTAATGAAAAACTGTTTTTT
TRBJ2-5,TRBV9,-,-,CASSVGDGGPGETQYF,TGTGCCAGCAGCGTAGGCGACGGGGGGCCGGGAGAGACCCAGTACTTC
TRBJ2-5,TRBV2,TRBD2,few,CASGGGGTQTQYF,TGTGCCAGTGGGGGCGGGGGGACACAGACCCAGTACTTC
TRBJ2-3,TRBV10-1,TRBD1,-,CASSKGQDSTDTQYF,TGCGCCAGCAGTAAGGGACAGGATAGCACAGATACGCAGTATTTT
TRBJ2-2,TRBV7-6,TRBD2,-,CASSLVVLAGDTGELFF,TGTGCCAGCAGCTTAGTGGTTCTAGCGGGGGACACCGGGGAGCTGTTTTTT
TRBJ2-5,TRBV5-1,-,once,CASSEGRGHSETQYF,TGCGCCAGCAGCGAGGGAAGAGGTCATTCGGAGACCCAGTACTTC
TRBJ2-5,TRBV6-5,-,-,CASSRNVGPGETQYF,TGTGCCAGCAGTCGCAATGTGGGGCCTGGGGAGACCCAGTACTTC
TRBJ1-4,TRBV7-8,-,-,CASSSWTEGLVEKLFF,TGTGCCAGCAGCTCTTGGACCGAGGGATTAGTTGAAAAACTGTTTTTT
TRBJ2-7,TRBV4-2,TRBD2,-,CASSQDVGAGGYEQYF,TGTGCCAGCAGCCAAGATGTCGGAGCGGGGGGCTACGAGCAGTACTTC
TRBJ2-6,TRBV6-5,-,-,CASSYSGVGANGLTF,TGTGCCAGCAGTTACTCGGGCGTAGGGGCCAACGGCCTGACTTTC
TRBJ1-5,TRBV5-1,-,-,CASSLSGDRNQPQHF,TGCGCCAGCAGCTTGTCCGGGGATCGGAATCAGCCCCAGCATTTT
TRBJ2-5,TRBV7-9,-,-,CASSPQKGAQGQETQYF,TGTGCCAGCAGCCCCCAGAAGGGAGCCCAAGGCCAAGAGACCCAGTACTTC
TRBJ2-1,TRBV4-2,-,-,CASSQSVAYNEQFF,TGTGCCAGCAGCCAATCCGTTGCCTACAATGAGCAGTTCTTC
TRBJ2-5,TRBV28,TRBD2,once,CASSLGLAGNQETQYF,TGTGCCAGCAGTTTAGGACTAGCGGGGAACCAAGAGACCCAGTACTTC
TRBJ1-5,TRBV12-2,-,-,CASRLAWTDYSNQPQHF,TGTGCAAGTCGCTTAGCTTGGACAGATTATAGCAATCAACCCCAGCATTTT
TRBJ2-3,TRBV6-4,-,-,CASSDGSHTDTQYF,TGTGCCAGCAGTGACGGGAGCCACACAGATACGCAGTATTTT
TRBJ2-3,TRBV11-2,TRBD2,-,CASSLDRLERGAFGTQYF,TGTGCCAGCAGCTTAGATCGGCTCGAGCGGGGAGCCTTTGGTACGCAGTATTTT
TRBJ2-2,TRBV10-1,-,-,CASSEGGDDTGELFF,TGCGCCAGCAGTGAAGGAGGGGACGACACCGGGGAGCTGTTTTTT
TRBJ2-1,TRBV5-4,-,-,CASRRVGQGQPNEQFF,TGTGCCAGCAGGCGCGTCGGGCAGGGTCAGCCCAATGAGCAGTTCTTC
TRBJ2-7,TRBV5-4,-,-,CASSTSGHPYEQYF,TGTGCCAGCAGCACCTCGGGACACCCCTACGAGCAGTACTTC
TRBJ1-3,TRBV18,-,-,CASSPTAGMIGNTIYF,TGTGCCAGCTCACCAACCGCCGGGATGATCGGAAACACCATATATTTT
TRBJ1-2,TRBV19,-,-,CASSIVPGGNGYTF,TGTGCCAGTAGTATCGTCCCGGGGGGAAATGGCTACACCTTC